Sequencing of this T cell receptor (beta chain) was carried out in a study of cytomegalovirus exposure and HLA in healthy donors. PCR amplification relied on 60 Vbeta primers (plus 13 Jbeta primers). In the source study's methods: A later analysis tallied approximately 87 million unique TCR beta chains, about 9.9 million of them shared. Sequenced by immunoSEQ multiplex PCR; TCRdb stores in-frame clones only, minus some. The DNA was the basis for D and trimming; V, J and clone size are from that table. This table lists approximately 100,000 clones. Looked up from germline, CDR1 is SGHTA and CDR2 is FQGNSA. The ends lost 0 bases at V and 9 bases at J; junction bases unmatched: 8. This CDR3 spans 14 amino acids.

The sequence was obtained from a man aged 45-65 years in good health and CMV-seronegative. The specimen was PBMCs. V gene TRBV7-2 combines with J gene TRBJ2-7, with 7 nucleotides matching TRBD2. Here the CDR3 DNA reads TGTGCCAGCAGCTTAGCTAGCGGGCCCCTTGGGCAGTACTTC. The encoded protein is CASSLASGPLGQYF.